This T cell receptor (beta chain) was identified during a study of blood T cell repertoires in COVID-19. As for the study in general: Collection of acute and convalescent COVID-19 samples took place in the United States, Italy and Spain.

The age range of participants was about 18 to 100 years, with residence in roughly 25 US areas. Clinical history as reported by participants underpinned cohort assignment. Original processing methods: Counts of nucleated cells, estimated from reference gene primer amplification, were obtained. Produced via immunoSEQ multiplex PCR; TCRdb's table is partial and in-frame only. The DNA gave D and trimming, while V, J and clone size come from that table. The sample records approximately 220,000 clones, about 91% being singletons. This clone was seen a few times. The material sequenced was PBMCs or T cells enriched from blood (not recorded which). The source of this sequence is a woman aged 30 to 39 with acute COVID-19.

The CDR3 spells CASSATGPKGNEQFF. The CDR3, as DNA: TGTGCCAGCAGCGCGACAGGTCCGAAGGGGAATGAGCAGTTCTTC. V and J are TRBV9 and TRBJ2-1; possibly TRBD1 for D (6 bases). Germline loops: CDR1 SGDLS, CDR2 YYNGEE. The CDR3 has 15 residues. V was pared by 3 bases and J by 7 bases, with 17 bases between.